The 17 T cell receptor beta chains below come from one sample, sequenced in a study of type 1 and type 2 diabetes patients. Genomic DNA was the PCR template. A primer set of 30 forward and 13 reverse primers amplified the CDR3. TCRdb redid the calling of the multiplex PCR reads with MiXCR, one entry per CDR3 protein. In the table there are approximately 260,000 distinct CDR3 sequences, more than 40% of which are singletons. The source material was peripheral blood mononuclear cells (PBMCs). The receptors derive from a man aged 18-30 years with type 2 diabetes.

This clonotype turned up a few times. The CDR3 nucleotides are TGTGCCAGTAGTTTAACAGGGTGGAGCGAGCAGTACTTC. This gives the protein CASSLTGWSEQYF. The chain links TRBV19 to TRBJ2-7; TRBD1 might be the D (6 bases). The germline V and J ends were trimmed by 5 bases and 6 bases, with 14 bases remaining between them. From germline, CDR1 is LNHDA and CDR2 SQIVND (reference sequence). This CDR3 comprises 13 residues.

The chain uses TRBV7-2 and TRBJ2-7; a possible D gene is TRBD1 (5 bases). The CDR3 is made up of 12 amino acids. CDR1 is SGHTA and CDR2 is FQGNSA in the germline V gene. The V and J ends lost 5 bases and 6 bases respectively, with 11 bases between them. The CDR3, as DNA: TGTGCCAGCAGCCCCAGGGTCCTCGAGCAGTACTTC. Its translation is CASSPRVLEQYF.

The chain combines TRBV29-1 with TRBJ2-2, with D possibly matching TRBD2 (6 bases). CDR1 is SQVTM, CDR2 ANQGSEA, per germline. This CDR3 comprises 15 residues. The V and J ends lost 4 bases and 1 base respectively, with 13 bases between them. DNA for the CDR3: TGCAGCGTTGTTGATGGGACTGGGAACACCGGGGAGCTGTTTTTT. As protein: CSVVDGTGNTGELFF.

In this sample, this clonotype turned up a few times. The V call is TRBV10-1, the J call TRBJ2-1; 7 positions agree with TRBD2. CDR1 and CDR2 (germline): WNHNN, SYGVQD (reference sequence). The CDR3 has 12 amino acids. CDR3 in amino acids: CARSGAGNEQFF. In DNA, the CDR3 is TGCGCGCGCAGCGGGGCCGGCAATGAGCAGTTCTTC.

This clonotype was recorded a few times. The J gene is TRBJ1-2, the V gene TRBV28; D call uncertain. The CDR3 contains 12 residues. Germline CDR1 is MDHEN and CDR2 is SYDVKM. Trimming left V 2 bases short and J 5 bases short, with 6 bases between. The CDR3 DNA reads TGTGCCAGCAGTTTACCGGGTTATGGCTACACCTTC. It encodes CASSLPGYGYTF.

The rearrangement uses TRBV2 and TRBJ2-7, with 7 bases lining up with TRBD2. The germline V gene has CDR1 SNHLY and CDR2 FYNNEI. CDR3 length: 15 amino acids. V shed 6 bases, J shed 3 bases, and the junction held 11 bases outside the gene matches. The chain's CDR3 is CASRLAETQYYEQYF. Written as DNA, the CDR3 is TGTGCCAGCAGGCTAGCGGAGACCCAGTACTACGAGCAGTACTTC.

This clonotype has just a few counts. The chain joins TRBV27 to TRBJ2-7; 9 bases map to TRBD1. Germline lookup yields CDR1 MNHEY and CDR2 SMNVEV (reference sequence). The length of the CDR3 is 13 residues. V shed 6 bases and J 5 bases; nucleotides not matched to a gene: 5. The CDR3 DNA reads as TGTGCCAGCAGGGAAGGGACAGGGAACGAGCAGTACTTC. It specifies CASREGTGNEQYF.

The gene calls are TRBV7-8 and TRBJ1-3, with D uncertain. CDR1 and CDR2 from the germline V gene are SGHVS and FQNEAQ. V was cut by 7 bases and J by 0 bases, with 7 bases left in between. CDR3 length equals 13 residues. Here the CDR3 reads CASNPSSGNTIYF. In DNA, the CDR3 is TGTGCCAGCAATCCGAGCTCTGGAAACACCATATATTTT.

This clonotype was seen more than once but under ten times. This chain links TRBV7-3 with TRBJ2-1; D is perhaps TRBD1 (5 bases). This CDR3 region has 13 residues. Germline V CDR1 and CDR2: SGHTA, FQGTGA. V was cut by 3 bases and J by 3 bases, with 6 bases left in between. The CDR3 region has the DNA TGTGCCAGCAGCTTCACAGGCTACAATGAGCAGTTCTTC. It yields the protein CASSFTGYNEQFF.

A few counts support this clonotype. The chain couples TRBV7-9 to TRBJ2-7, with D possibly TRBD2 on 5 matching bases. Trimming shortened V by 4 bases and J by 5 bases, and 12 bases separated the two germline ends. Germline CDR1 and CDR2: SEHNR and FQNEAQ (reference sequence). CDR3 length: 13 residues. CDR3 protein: CASSSKGVDEQYF. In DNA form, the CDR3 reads TGTGCCAGCAGCTCCAAGGGAGTCGACGAGCAGTACTTC.

CDR3 loop: CASSLIGQDKGEQFF. The CDR3 nucleotides read TGTGCCAGCAGCTTAATAGGGCAGGACAAGGGTGAGCAGTTCTTC. The chain uses TRBV7-2 and TRBJ2-1, with a tentative D call TRBD1 (5 bases). Deletions cut 2 bases from V and 9 bases from J, with 17 bases between. Germline CDR1 is SGHTA and CDR2 is FQGNSA. The CDR3 has 15 residues. Full variable domain (outside the CDR3, taken from reference TRBV7-2 and TRBJ2-1): GAGVSQSPSNKVTEKGKDVELRCDPISGHTALYWYRQSLGQGLEFLIYFQGNSAPDKSGLPSDRFSAERTGGSVSTLTIQRTQQEDSAVYLCASSLIGQDKGEQFFGPGTRLTVL.

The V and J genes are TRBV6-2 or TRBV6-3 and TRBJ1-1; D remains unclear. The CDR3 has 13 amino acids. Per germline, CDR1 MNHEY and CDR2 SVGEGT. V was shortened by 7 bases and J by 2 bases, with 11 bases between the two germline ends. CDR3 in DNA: TGTGCCAGCACCATGACACAAAACACTGAAGCTTTCTTT. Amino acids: CASTMTQNTEAFF.

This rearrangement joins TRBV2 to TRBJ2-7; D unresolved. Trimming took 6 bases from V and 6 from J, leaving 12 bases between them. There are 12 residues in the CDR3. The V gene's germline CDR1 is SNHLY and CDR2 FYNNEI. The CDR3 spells CASSQESGEQYF. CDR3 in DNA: TGTGCCAGCAGCCAGGAGTCTGGCGAGCAGTACTTC.

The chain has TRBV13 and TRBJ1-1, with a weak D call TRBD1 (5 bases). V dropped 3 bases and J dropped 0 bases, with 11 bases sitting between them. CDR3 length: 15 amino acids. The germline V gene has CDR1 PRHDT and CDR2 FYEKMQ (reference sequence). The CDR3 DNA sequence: TGTGCCAGCAGCTTTACCAGGGACTTGAACACTGAAGCTTTCTTT. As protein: CASSFTRDLNTEAFF.

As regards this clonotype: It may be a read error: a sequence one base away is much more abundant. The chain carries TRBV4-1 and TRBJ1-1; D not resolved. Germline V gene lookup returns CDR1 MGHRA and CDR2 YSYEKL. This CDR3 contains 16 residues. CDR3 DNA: TGCGCCAGCAGCCAAGATGGCAGTCGAGCTGGCACTGAAGCTCTCTTT. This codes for CASSQDGSRAGTEALF.

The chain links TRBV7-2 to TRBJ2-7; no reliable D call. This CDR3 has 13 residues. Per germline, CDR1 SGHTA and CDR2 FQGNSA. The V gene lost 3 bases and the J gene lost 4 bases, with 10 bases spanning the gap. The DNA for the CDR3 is TGTGCCAGCAGCTTCTGGGCCGGGTACGAGCAGTACTTC. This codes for CASSFWAGYEQYF.

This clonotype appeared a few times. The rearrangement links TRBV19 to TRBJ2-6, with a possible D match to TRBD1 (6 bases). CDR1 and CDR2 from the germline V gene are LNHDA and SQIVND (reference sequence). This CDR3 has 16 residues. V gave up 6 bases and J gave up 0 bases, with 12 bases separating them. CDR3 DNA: TGTGCCAGTAGGCGAACAGGGCGCTCTGGGGCCAACGTCCTGACTTTC. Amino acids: CASRRTGRSGANVLTF.